Sequencing of this TCR beta chain was carried out in a study of blood T cell repertoires in COVID-19. Study as a whole: Sites across the United States, Italy and Spain contributed samples from acute and convalescent COVID-19. PBMCs, B-cell-depleted T cells, or T cells were the source of the cDNA or gDNA that made up the material.

How the authors handled the data: Amplified reference gene primers provided the basis for estimating nucleated cell counts. Clones were sequenced by immunoSEQ multiplex PCR, and TCRdb holds only the in-frame ones, with some missing. The V and J calls and clone size are taken from that table; D and trimming were inferred from the DNA. This table holds about 670,000 clones, 85% to 90% found once. The V gene's germline CDR1 is SGDLS and CDR2 YYNGEE. CDR3 size: 16 residues. V lost 4 bases, J lost 0 bases, and 15 bases lay in between. The V gene is TRBV9, the J gene TRBJ2-3; a weak D match, TRBD2 (5 bases). Sequenced input: peripheral blood. The TCR comes from a woman under 30 with acute or convalescent COVID-19. The CDR3 sequence: CASSSVGGLSTDTQYF. CDR3 coding DNA: TGTGCCAGCAGCTCAGTAGGCGGACTTAGCACAGATACGCAGTATTTT.